The 6 T cell receptor beta chains listed next were all sequenced from one sample in a study of blood T cells in healthy people across ages. The use of a sample-barcoded 5' primer and a J-beta primer mix characterized a second PCR of about 7 to 12 cycles. TCRdb re-derived calls from the 5' RACE reads in MiXCR, one entry per CDR3 protein. The sample shows over a million distinct CDR3 sequences, roughly 45% of them seen only once. What was sequenced was blood. These receptors were collected from a woman in her sixties or seventies in good health.

This sequence joins TRBV5-1 and TRBJ2-1; the match to TRBD2 covers 16 bases. The CDR3 length is 16 residues. Per germline, CDR1 SGHRS and CDR2 YFSETQ. J gave up 8 bases and V 6 bases, and 8 bases lay outside the gene matches. The CDR3 protein is CASTPGLAGGRDEQFF. The CDR3 bases are TGCGCCAGCACCCCGGGACTAGCGGGAGGGCGGGATGAGCAGTTCTTC.

This chain connects TRBV12-3 or TRBV12-4 to TRBJ2-3; tentatively, D is TRBD2 (5 bases). CDR3 length: 16 amino acids. V dropped 3 bases and J dropped 4 bases, with 17 bases sitting between them. CDR3 sequence reads: CASSFYEGAESDTQYF. CDR3 DNA: TGTGCCAGCAGTTTCTACGAGGGAGCTGAATCAGATACGCAGTATTTT.

In regard to this clonotype: This may be a read error: a much more frequent sequence differs by one nucleotide. The J gene is TRBJ2-1, the V gene TRBV7-9, with D tentatively TRBD1 (5 bases). The CDR3 is 15 amino acids. Germline V gene sequence: CDR1 SEHNR, CDR2 FQNEAQ (reference sequence). The CDR3, as DNA: TGTTCCAGCAGCTTAGGGGCAAGCTCCTACAATGAGCAGTTCTTC. Protein sequence: CSSSLGASSYNEQFF.

This chain connects TRBV11-2 to TRBJ2-7; TRBD2 matches at 7 bases. V was clipped by 5 bases and J by 7 bases; unmatched bases: 11. Germline V CDR1 and CDR2: SGHAT, FQNNGV. The CDR3 spans 14 residues. CDR3 protein: CASSRDLAANEQYF. CDR3 DNA: TGTGCCAGCAGCCGGGACCTAGCGGCTAATGAGCAGTACTTC.

V is TRBV12-3 or TRBV12-4 and J is TRBJ1-2; the D gene is possibly TRBD1 (6 bases). This CDR3 comprises 13 residues. V was shortened by 3 bases and J by 8 bases, with 13 bases between the two germline ends. CDR3 residues: CASSLAGGWGYTF. CDR3 DNA sequence: TGTGCCAGCAGTTTGGCGGGGGGCTGGGGCTACACCTTC.

On this clonotype itself: A much larger clonotype is one base distant, so this may be a read error. This CDR3 reads CSATPSGDDNEQFF. The CDR3, as DNA: TGCAGTGCTACCCCTAGCGGAGATGACAATGAGCAGTTCTTC. The chain employs TRBV20-1 and TRBJ2-1, with 7 bases that match TRBD2. Germline trimming cut 4 bases from V and 5 bases from J; bases unmatched to any gene: 8. CDR1 is DFQATT, CDR2 SNEGSKA, per germline (reference sequence). CDR3 length: 14 amino acids.